The 19 T cell receptor beta chains given below trace back to one sample, sequenced in a study of blood T cell repertoires in COVID-19. Here immunoSEQ multiplex PCR was the method, and the copy in TCRdb shows in-frame clones only, minus some. Among some 160,000 clones, more than 75% were seen once, and the ten largest hold 2% to 2.5%. Material for sequencing was peripheral blood. These receptors came from a man aged 50 to 60 who had recovered from COVID-19.

A single count supports this clone. J is TRBJ1-6 and V is TRBV28; D possibly corresponds to TRBD1 (6 bases). Looked up from germline, CDR1 is MDHEN and CDR2 is SYDVKM. The CDR3 spans 13 residues. Trimming pared 9 bases from V and 5 bases from J, leaving 11 bases between. The CDR3 sequence is CASTQGNNSPLHF. The CDR3 DNA is TGTGCCAGTACACAGGGAAATAATTCACCCCTCCACTTT.

V usage is TRBV7-8 and J usage is TRBJ1-5, with D maybe TRBD1 (6 bases). V was clipped by 2 bases and J by 1 base, with 6 bases between them. This CDR3 has 14 residues. The V gene's germline CDR1 is SGHVS and CDR2 FQNEAQ. The CDR3 DNA follows: TGTGCCAGCAGCTTACAGGGGAGCAATCAGCCCCAGCATTTT. It codes for CASSLQGSNQPQHF.

The rearrangement links TRBV7-2 to TRBJ1-3; 7 bases map to TRBD1. CDR3 length: 13 amino acids. Germline CDR1 and CDR2: SGHTA and FQGNSA. V lost 4 bases and J lost 4; bases outside the gene matches: 1. The CDR3 spells CASSSDRGNTIYF. The CDR3 DNA reads as TGTGCCAGCAGCTCGGACAGGGGAAACACCATATATTTT. Together with reference TRBV7-2 and TRBJ1-3, the CDR3 gives the full variable domain: GAGVSQSPSNKVTEKGKDVELRCDPISGHTALYWYRQSLGQGLEFLIYFQGNSAPDKSGLPSDRFSAERTGGSVSTLTIQRTQQEDSAVYLCASSSDRGNTIYFGEGSWLTVV.

The V call is TRBV23-1, the J call TRBJ2-7, with D perhaps matching TRBD2 (6 bases). TRBV23-1 carries the ORF label, with uncertain function. The CDR3 covers 16 residues. V lost 1 base and J lost 1, with 14 bases in between. The CDR3 nucleotides are TGCGCCAGCAGTCAATTCTCGGGACTGCCGTCCTACGAGCAGTACTTC. This codes for CASSQFSGLPSYEQYF.

The V and J genes are TRBV7-6 and TRBJ2-1, with unresolved D. This CDR3 contains 15 residues. CDR1 SGHVS and CDR2 FNYEAQ come from the germline V gene. Trimming left V 1 base short and J 3 bases short, with 10 bases between. CDR3: CASSLGLVGYNEQFF. The CDR3 DNA sequence: TGTGCCAGCAGCTTAGGGCTAGTCGGCTACAATGAGCAGTTCTTC.

The chain joins TRBV29-1 to TRBJ2-7, with TRBD2 as a possible D gene (5 bases). The CDR3 loop spans 13 amino acids. CDR1 and CDR2 from the germline V gene are SQVTM and ANQGSEA. Trimming removed 3 bases from V and 7 bases from J, with 16 bases in between. The CDR3 reads CSVDMGPGWEQYF. In DNA form, the CDR3 reads TGCAGCGTTGACATGGGTCCGGGATGGGAGCAGTACTTC.

The V call is TRBV25-1, the J call TRBJ1-2; tentative D call: TRBD1 (5 bases). Germline-derived CDR1 and CDR2 are MGHDK and SYGVNS. The CDR3 covers 15 residues. Trimming left V 3 bases short and J 4 bases short, with 15 bases between. In nucleotides, the CDR3 is TGTGCCAGCAGTGATGAACGACAGAATTCCTATGGCTACACCTTC. Residues: CASSDERQNSYGYTF.

The chain has TRBV7-2 and TRBJ2-7, with TRBD1 as a possible D gene (5 bases). V dropped 5 bases and J dropped 2 bases, with 13 bases sitting between them. CDR3 length: 14 residues. Germline CDR1 reads SGHTA; CDR2 reads FQGNSA. Here the CDR3 reads CASSVAQVTYEQYF. For the CDR3, the DNA is TGTGCCAGCAGCGTCGCACAGGTGACCTACGAGCAGTACTTC.

The gene calls are TRBV12-5 and TRBJ1-2; possibly TRBD1 for D (5 bases). The CDR3 contains 15 residues. Trimming pared 0 bases from V and 7 bases from J, leaving 15 bases between. Germline V lookup: CDR1 LGHNT, CDR2 FRNRAP. CDR3 loop: CASGLVPTDLGGYTF. CDR3 nucleotide sequence: TGTGCTAGTGGTTTGGTACCGACAGATTTAGGTGGCTACACCTTC.

This chain connects TRBV7-9 to TRBJ2-7; D is possibly TRBD1 (5 bases). The CDR3 consists of 14 residues. The germline V gene has CDR1 SEHNR and CDR2 FQNEAQ (reference sequence). V was clipped by 5 bases and J by 2 bases, with 13 bases between them. DNA for the CDR3: TGTGCCAGCAGCGTTGGTTCAGGGACCTACGAGCAGTACTTC. It encodes CASSVGSGTYEQYF. Full variable domain (remainder filled in from reference TRBV7-9 and TRBJ2-7): DTGVSQNPRHKITKRGQNVTFRCDPISEHNRLYWYRQTLGQGPEFLTYFQNEAQLEKSRLLSDRFSAERPKGSFSTLEIQRTEQGDSAMYLCASSVGSGTYEQYFGPGTRLTVT.

This rearrangement joins TRBV19 to TRBJ1-5; D ambiguous. Germline lookup yields CDR1 LNHDA and CDR2 SQIVND (reference sequence). The CDR3 contains 14 residues. Trimming took off 3 bases at V and 5 bases at J, with 11 bases between the two ends. Here the CDR3 DNA reads TGTGCCAGTAGTATGAGGCAGAGCCATCAGCCCCAGCATTTT. The encoded protein is CASSMRQSHQPQHF.

The genes are TRBV2 and TRBJ2-7; 12 nucleotides match TRBD2. The CDR3 loop spans 14 amino acids. V lost 11 bases to trimming and J lost 2 bases; unmatched junction nucleotides: 7. Germline CDR1 and CDR2: SNHLY and FYNNEI. The CDR3 DNA follows: TGTGCCCTCTCCACTAGCGGGGGGCCCTACGAGCAGTACTTC. It is translated as CALSTSGGPYEQYF.

The chain uses TRBV5-1 and TRBJ2-7, with 10 bases lining up with TRBD2. Germline lookup yields CDR1 SGHRS and CDR2 YFSETQ. The CDR3 spans 18 residues. V shed 4 bases, J shed 2 bases, and the junction held 15 bases outside the gene matches. CDR3 nucleotide sequence: TGCGCCAGCAGCCCTTGGACACCGACTAGCGGGTTTCCCTACGAGCAGTACTTC. This sequence encodes CASSPWTPTSGFPYEQYF.

This clone was seen a single time. The rearrangement uses TRBV18 and TRBJ2-2; tentative D call: TRBD1 (5 bases). This CDR3 is built from 16 residues. Per the germline V gene, CDR1 is KGHSH and CDR2 is LQKENI. V was shortened by 1 base and J by 0 bases, with 9 bases between the two germline ends. The CDR3 reads CASSPQKGTNTGELFF. The CDR3 DNA is TGTGCCAGCTCACCACAAAAGGGGACGAACACCGGGGAGCTGTTTTTT.

The CDR3 region is CASSALLTSAYNSPLHF. The CDR3, as DNA: TGTGCCAGCAGTGCCCTCCTAACTAGCGCCTATAATTCACCCCTCCACTTT. This chain links TRBV2 with TRBJ1-6, with unresolved D. Deletions cut 4 bases from V and 2 bases from J, with 15 bases between. Germline V gene sequence: CDR1 SNHLY, CDR2 FYNNEI. This CDR3 spans 17 amino acids.

J is TRBJ2-5 and V is TRBV5-1; D might be TRBD1 (5 bases). CDR1 is SGHRS, CDR2 YFSETQ, per germline. With 4 bases removed from V and 3 bases from J, the gap between germline ends came to 10 bases. The CDR3 covers 13 residues. CDR3 region: CASSVQGEETQYF. CDR3 DNA: TGCGCCAGCAGCGTTCAAGGGGAAGAGACCCAGTACTTC.

The V and J genes are TRBV10-3 and TRBJ1-3; no reliable D call. V was pared by 11 bases and J by 0 bases, with 5 bases between. The germline gives CDR1 ENHRY, CDR2 SYGVKD. CDR3 length: 11 amino acids. The CDR3, as DNA: TGTGCCCTCTCCTCTGGAAACACCATATATTTT. Amino acid sequence: CALSSGNTIYF.

CDR3 sequence reads: CASSDSDRGQPQHF. The CDR3 bases are TGTGCCAGCAGCGACTCCGACAGGGGCCAGCCCCAGCATTTT. The chain uses TRBV9 and TRBJ1-5; 8 positions agree with TRBD1. V lost 3 bases, J lost 7 bases, and 6 bases stayed unmatched. Looked up from germline, CDR1 is SGDLS and CDR2 is YYNGEE. The CDR3 loop spans 14 amino acids. Filled out from reference TRBV9 and TRBJ1-5, the complete variable domain reads DSGVTQTPKHLITATGQRVTLRCSPRSGDLSVYWYQQSLDQGLQFLIQYYNGEERAKGNILERFSAQQFPDLHSELNLSSLELGDSALYFCASSDSDRGQPQHFGDGTRLSIL.

The chain recombines TRBV27 with TRBJ1-4; 8 nucleotides align to TRBD1. CDR1 and CDR2 from the germline V gene are MNHEY and SMNVEV (reference sequence). This CDR3 region has 14 residues. With 2 bases clipped from V and 7 bases from J, the junction kept 3 bases outside the gene matches. The CDR3 DNA reads as TGTGCCAGCAGTTTACTACAGGGGGGTGAAAAACTGTTTTTT. It is translated as CASSLLQGGEKLFF.